This T cell receptor (beta chain) was captured in a study of ipilimumab plus nivolumab after autologous stem cell transplantation. The wider study: Typical patient got roughly 5 ipilimumab doses and seven to nine nivolumab doses (median). Both relapsed and primary refractory DLBCL were included.

Data came from immunoSEQ multiplex PCR; TCRdb stores just in-frame clones and leaves some out. The sample yields about 12,000 clones, approximately 69% seen once. Ipilimumab, 1 mg/kg, started 14 to 28 days after autologous transplant. Through week 26, nivolumab 3 mg/kg IV was given weeks 1, 4, 7, 10, then biweekly. The receptor was derived from a male donor with diffuse large B-cell lymphoma. The sequences come from PBMCs, collected in a trial of ipilimumab plus nivolumab as post-transplant consolidation.

CDR3 in DNA: TGTGCCAGCAGCTTAGGTGTCAGGAATGAGCAGTTCTTC. It encodes CASSLGVRNEQFF. The rearrangement uses TRBV11-1 and TRBJ2-1, with unresolved D. CDR1 and CDR2 from the germline V gene are SGHAT and FQDESV (reference sequence). The CDR3 sequence is 13 residues long. The V end lost 1 base, the J end lost 7 bases, and 8 bases lay between the germline ends.